The 14 T cell receptor beta chains reported below all come from one sample, sequenced in a study of tissue T cells after allogeneic stem cell transplantation. TCRdb's copy holds only in-frame clones and misses some; the assay was immunoSEQ multiplex PCR. The table includes 800 to 1,200 clones, about 86% detected once. Sequencing used spleen tissue, obtained at autopsy. Receptor source: a female patient aged 18-49 years with steroid-refractory graft-versus-host disease after an allogeneic stem cell transplant. A subset of T cells may come from the graft donor.

The chain employs TRBV7-9 and TRBJ1-3, with D perhaps TRBD1 (5 bases). Germline values: CDR1 SEHNR, CDR2 FQNEAQ (reference sequence). This CDR3 contains 14 residues. Trimming stripped 2 bases from V and 3 bases from J, with 8 bases between. The DNA of the CDR3 is TGTGCCAGCAGCTTACAGGGAAATGGAAACACCATATATTTT. It translates to CASSLQGNGNTIYF.

The rearrangement links TRBV5-1 to TRBJ2-2, with D possibly being TRBD2 (6 bases). Trimming removed 0 bases at V and 5 bases at J, with 8 bases between. The CDR3 spans 14 residues. Germline V gives CDR1 SGHRS, CDR2 YFSETQ. CDR3 nucleotides: TGCGCCAGCAGCTTGGCTGGGGGGACCGGGGAGCTGTTTTTT. Translation gives CASSLAGGTGELFF.

The rearrangement joins TRBV27 to TRBJ2-2, with 7 bases that match TRBD2. This CDR3 is built from 14 residues. The ends lost 1 base at V and 4 bases at J; junction bases unmatched: 0. Germline V CDR1 and CDR2: MNHEY, SMNVEV (reference sequence). The CDR3 DNA follows: TGTGCCAGCAGTTTATTAGCGGGCACCGGGGAGCTGTTTTTT. Translating gives CASSLLAGTGELFF.

The chain couples TRBV19 to TRBJ1-1; no definite D call. The CDR3 has 16 residues. CDR1 is LNHDA and CDR2 is SQIVND in the germline V gene (reference sequence). The V end lost 1 base, the J end lost 1 base, and 13 bases lay between the germline ends. The CDR3 DNA sequence: TGTGCCAGTAGTATAGCCCCGATCGACACGAACACTGAAGCTTTCTTT. This gives the protein CASSIAPIDTNTEAFF. The whole variable domain, filled in from reference TRBV19 and TRBJ1-1, reads DGGITQSPKYLFRKEGQNVTLSCEQNLNHDAMYWYRQDPGQGLRLIYYSQIVNDFQKGDIAEGYSVSREKKESFPLTVTSAQKNPTAFYLCASSIAPIDTNTEAFFGQGTRLTVV.

The table lists this clone with a count of one. This chain links TRBV4-1 with TRBJ2-1; 8 bases align to TRBD2. The CDR3 totals 15 residues. The germline gives CDR1 MGHRA, CDR2 YSYEKL. V lost 4 bases, J lost 6 bases, and 8 bases stayed unmatched. The CDR3 bases are TGCGCCAGCAGCCCTTACGGGACTAGAGGCAATGAGCAGTTCTTC. Amino acid sequence: CASSPYGTRGNEQFF.

The chain couples TRBV5-1 to TRBJ2-3; either TRBD1 or TRBD2 may supply D (5 bases each). The length of the CDR3 is 15 residues. Germline V gene lookup returns CDR1 SGHRS and CDR2 YFSETQ. The germline V and J ends were trimmed by 4 bases and 0 bases, with 12 bases remaining between them. CDR3 protein: CASSLGVFSTDTQYF. Here the CDR3 DNA reads TGCGCCAGCAGCCTGGGGGTGTTTAGCACAGATACGCAGTATTTT.

This chain uses TRBV27 with TRBJ2-7; 10 nucleotides match TRBD1. Unmatched junction bases numbered 9, after V lost 7 bases and J lost 3 bases. CDR1 and CDR2 from the germline V gene are MNHEY and SMNVEV (reference sequence). The CDR3 length is 15 residues. The CDR3 protein is CASTRGQGSYYEQYF. The CDR3 DNA reads TGTGCCAGCACCCGGGGACAGGGGAGTTACTACGAGCAGTACTTC.

The chain links TRBV11-2 to TRBJ2-5; either TRBD1 or TRBD2 may fit D (6 bases each). Germline CDR1 and CDR2: SGHAT and FQNNGV. CDR3 size: 16 residues. Trimming took off 5 bases at V and 2 bases at J, with 18 bases between the two ends. The CDR3 is CASSLRLRGRQETQYF. CDR3 in DNA: TGTGCCAGCAGCCTCCGTTTGAGGGGGAGGCAAGAGACCCAGTACTTC.

This chain uses TRBV6-5 with TRBJ2-3; 7 bases fit TRBD1. The junction had 6 bases not matched to a gene; V was cut back by 5 bases and J by 4 bases. Germline loops: CDR1 MNHEY, CDR2 SVGAGI. This CDR3 has 14 residues. The CDR3 DNA follows: TGTGCCAGCAGTATGTTACAGGGGTCAGATACGCAGTATTTT. This translates into CASSMLQGSDTQYF.

In its sample, this clone was seen a few times. The V and J genes are TRBV28 and TRBJ2-7; 7 bases align to TRBD1. The J segment lost 6 bases and the V segment lost 7 bases, leaving 6 bases of the junction unmatched. The CDR3 consists of 12 residues. The germline gives CDR1 MDHEN, CDR2 SYDVKM. The CDR3 region is CASNTQGREQYF. For the CDR3, the DNA is TGTGCCAGCAATACACAGGGGCGCGAGCAGTACTTC.

The chain recombines TRBV12-1 with TRBJ2-3; no DNA check was done on the table's D call, TRBD2. TRBV12-1 is tagged as a pseudogene. The CDR3 length is 16 residues. The CDR3, as DNA: TGTGCCAGCATTCGCCCCGGACTCATCATGGCAGATACGCAGTATTTT. It encodes CASIRPGLIMADTQYF.

About this clone: At one end the junction does not follow the germline gene, possibly because of a read error. This chain uses TRBV7-7 with TRBJ2-5; D may be TRBD1 or TRBD2 (6 bases each). CDR1 is SSHAT and CDR2 is FNYEAQ in the germline V gene (reference sequence). The length of the CDR3 is 15 residues. CDR3 sequence: CASSLVPGAQETQYF. The DNA for the CDR3 is TGTGCTAGCAGCTTAGTGCCGGGGGCCCAAGAGACCCAGTACTTC.

The J gene is TRBJ2-7, the V gene TRBV7-2; TRBD1 agrees at 8 bases. V was pared by 3 bases and J by 4 bases, with 2 bases of the junction left unmatched. Looked up from germline, CDR1 is SGHTA and CDR2 is FQGNSA. The length of the CDR3 is 13 residues. The CDR3 nucleotides read TGTGCCAGCAGCTTTACAGGGGGGTACGAGCAGTACTTC. Residues: CASSFTGGYEQYF.

The rearrangement links TRBV19 to TRBJ1-1; tentative D call: TRBD1 (6 bases). Germline V gene lookup returns CDR1 LNHDA and CDR2 SQIVND (reference sequence). The V and J ends lost 4 bases and 0 bases respectively, with 18 bases between them. This CDR3 has 17 amino acids. As DNA, the CDR3 is TGTGCCAGTAGTACAACAGGGACCCTATTCTTGAACACTGAAGCTTTCTTT. It encodes CASSTTGTLFLNTEAFF.